Following are 20 T cell receptor beta chains from one sample sequenced in a study of regulatory T cells in long-lasting Graves disease. Arm-PCR of CDR3 regions with iRepertoire HTBI primers generated TCR beta libraries. TCRdb ran MiXCR on the multiplex PCR reads and lists one entry per CDR3 protein. The data show some 440,000 distinct CDR3 sequences, with roughly 20% seen just once and 7.8% held by the top ten. Regarding time point: persistent/refractory GD, antithyroid drugs over 5 years with positive TRAb. The TCR library was made from RNA extracted from PBMCs. The sample was peripheral blood mononuclear cells (PBMCs), taken when the disease was refractory, from a patient treated with antithyroid drugs. These receptors originate from a female donor with Graves disease.

This clonotype occurred a few times. A much larger clone sits a single nucleotide away, making a read error possible. The rearrangement joins TRBV6-1 to TRBJ1-6; no firm D call. The CDR3 loop spans 12 amino acids. Per germline, CDR1 MNHNS and CDR2 SASEGT. The ends were cut back, 6 bases at V and 11 bases at J, with 11 bases in the middle. In nucleotides, the CDR3 is TGTGCCAGCAGGCAAGGGAATCCACCCCTCCACTTT. This sequence encodes CASRQGNPPLHF.

V usage is TRBV6-1 and J usage is TRBJ1-6, with D unresolved. V lost 10 bases and J 6 bases, leaving 10 bases between the germline ends. CDR3 size: 12 residues. Germline values: CDR1 MNHNS, CDR2 SASEGT. CDR3 sequence (DNA): TGTGCCACTGGACGGATTAATTCACCCCTCCACTTT. Protein product: CATGRINSPLHF.

In this sample, this clonotype turned up many times. This sequence joins TRBV20-1 and TRBJ1-6; 9 bases fit TRBD1. Germline lookup yields CDR1 DFQATT and CDR2 SNEGSKA (reference sequence). V lost 0 bases to trimming and J lost 10 bases; unmatched junction nucleotides: 10. The CDR3 loop spans 16 amino acids. CDR3 DNA sequence: TGCAGTGCTAGAGATCGGAGGACAGGGGCGGGATCACCCCTCCACTTT. This codes for CSARDRRTGAGSPLHF.

The rearrangement uses TRBV5-8 and TRBJ1-3, with 7 bases aligning to TRBD1. The J segment lost 8 bases and the V segment lost 0 bases, leaving 11 bases of the junction unmatched. CDR1 is SGHTS, CDR2 YDEGEE, per germline. This CDR3 is built from 16 residues. The CDR3 nucleotides read TGTGCCAGCAGCTTGGTAGGGGGCGCCGGGTCTCACACCATATATTTT. The encoded protein is CASSLVGGAGSHTIYF.

The V gene is TRBV5-1, the J gene TRBJ1-4, with no clear D. In germline, CDR1 is SGHRS, CDR2 YFSETQ. Trimming left V 1 base short and J 8 bases short, with 12 bases between. This CDR3 has 14 residues. CDR3 sequence reads: CASSLQGTGEKLFF. In DNA form, the CDR3 reads TGCGCCAGCAGCTTGCAAGGAACCGGCGAAAAACTGTTTTTT.

This clonotype was counted only a few times. The genes are TRBV7-2 and TRBJ2-1; 8 bases line up with TRBD1. Germline CDR1 is SGHTA and CDR2 is FQGNSA. The CDR3 contains 14 residues. V shed 5 bases, J shed 8 bases, and the junction held 8 bases outside the gene matches. The CDR3 DNA reads as TGTGCCAGCAGCCTAGGACAGGGAAGGGATGAGCAGTTCTTC. It encodes CASSLGQGRDEQFF. The full variable domain, rest sourced from reference TRBV7-2 and TRBJ2-1, is GAGVSQSPSNKVTEKGKDVELRCDPISGHTALYWYRQSLGQGLEFLIYFQGNSAPDKSGLPSDRFSAERTGGSVSTLTIQRTQQEDSAVYLCASSLGQGRDEQFFGPGTRLTVL.

This rearrangement joins TRBV10-1 to TRBJ2-5; D is uncertain. Between the trimmed V and J ends, which lost 3 bases and 1 base, there was a span of 9 bases. Germline values: CDR1 WNHNN, CDR2 SYGVQD (reference sequence). The CDR3 extends over 14 amino acids. CDR3 sequence: CASSDGKIQETQYF. The CDR3 bases are TGCGCCAGCAGTGATGGAAAAATCCAAGAGACCCAGTACTTC.

The chain is built from TRBV6-1 and TRBJ2-7; D is ambiguous. The CDR3 sequence is 14 residues long. Trimming removed 2 bases from V and 3 bases from J, with 11 bases in between. From germline, CDR1 is MNHNS and CDR2 SASEGT. This CDR3 is CASSEIVGYYEQYF. As DNA, the CDR3 is TGTGCCAGCAGTGAAATAGTGGGGTACTACGAGCAGTACTTC.

This clonotype was observed many times. This chain connects TRBV6-1 to TRBJ2-5; tentatively, D is TRBD1 or TRBD2 (6 bases each). Germline assignment: CDR1 MNHNS and CDR2 SASEGT. The CDR3 has 14 residues. V dropped 5 bases and J dropped 5 bases, with 15 bases sitting between them. CDR3 nucleotide sequence: TGTGCCAGCAGTCCCGGGGGCTCGTGGGAGACCCAGTACTTC. Translated: CASSPGGSWETQYF.

This rearrangement joins TRBV19 to TRBJ2-5; no clear D gene. The germline V and J ends were trimmed by 11 bases and 5 bases, with 18 bases remaining between them. This CDR3 is 13 amino acids long. Germline CDR1 and CDR2: LNHDA and SQIVND (reference sequence). CDR3 DNA: TGTGCCTCGGGCCGATCTTTCAGGGAGACCCAGTACTTC. Amino acids: CASGRSFRETQYF.

There are many counts of this clonotype. The chain joins TRBV3-1 to TRBJ2-5, with 8 bases aligning to TRBD2. Germline trimming cut 1 base from V and 5 bases from J; bases unmatched to any gene: 6. Looked up from germline, CDR1 is LGHDT and CDR2 is YNNKEL (reference sequence). The CDR3 sequence is 15 residues long. The CDR3 protein is CASSQATSVGETQYF. CDR3 nucleotide sequence: TGTGCCAGCAGCCAAGCGACTAGCGTAGGGGAGACCCAGTACTTC.

This clonotype showed up many times. The rearrangement links TRBV29-1 to TRBJ2-7; D assignment may be TRBD1 or TRBD2 (5 bases each). The CDR3 is made up of 12 amino acids. V was pared by 7 bases and J by 3 bases, with 13 bases between. Germline assignment: CDR1 SQVTM and CDR2 ANQGSEA. For the CDR3, the DNA is TGCAGCGCCCGGGACCGGGGCTACGAGCAGTACTTC. This codes for CSARDRGYEQYF.

This clonotype was observed a handful of times. The chain is built from TRBV30 and TRBJ1-3; D remains ambiguous. V was clipped by 6 bases and J by 8 bases, with 11 bases between them. CDR1 is GTSNPN, CDR2 SVGIG, per germline (reference sequence). The CDR3 totals 11 residues. CDR3 region: CACQAVDTIYF. CDR3 sequence (DNA): TGTGCCTGCCAGGCGGTGGACACCATATATTTT.

In this sample, this clonotype turned up a few times. The chain links TRBV20-1 to TRBJ2-5, with 10 bases that match TRBD1. Germline trimming cut 3 bases from V and 7 bases from J; bases unmatched to any gene: 2. The CDR3 covers 12 residues. Germline V lookup: CDR1 DFQATT, CDR2 SNEGSKA (reference sequence). The CDR3: CSARDRGVTQYF. The DNA of the CDR3 is TGCAGTGCTAGGGACAGGGGGGTGACCCAGTACTTC.

The chain combines TRBV2 with TRBJ1-2; the D gene is possibly TRBD1 (6 bases). Between the trimmed V and J ends, which lost 7 bases and 4 bases, there was a span of 10 bases. The CDR3 consists of 12 residues. Germline values: CDR1 SNHLY, CDR2 FYNNEI. The CDR3 is CASNRVAYGYTF. Written as DNA, the CDR3 is TGTGCCAGCAACAGGGTGGCCTATGGCTACACCTTC.

The table lists this clonotype with a few counts. The rearrangement links TRBV6-2 or TRBV6-3 to TRBJ2-4; 9 nucleotides agree with TRBD1. J gave up 0 bases and V 0 bases, and 15 bases lay outside the gene matches. The germline V gene encodes CDR1 MNHEY and CDR2 SVGEGT. The CDR3 runs to 21 residues. The CDR3 coding sequence is TGTGCCAGCAGTTACTCGTTCGGGACAGGGACCGGGCTTCTAGCCAAAAACATTCAGTACTTC. Its translation: CASSYSFGTGTGLLAKNIQYF.

This clonotype has ten or more counts. This chain uses TRBV6-1 with TRBJ1-1; D gene ambiguous. This CDR3 spans 13 amino acids. In germline, CDR1 is MNHNS, CDR2 SASEGT. Trimming took 1 base from V and 3 from J, leaving 6 bases between them. CDR3 sequence reads: CASSEELDTEAFF. CDR3 DNA sequence: TGTGCCAGCAGTGAAGAGCTGGACACTGAAGCTTTCTTT.

The chain joins TRBV19 to TRBJ1-5; TRBD1 matches at 7 bases. Germline-derived CDR1 and CDR2 are LNHDA and SQIVND (reference sequence). The CDR3 is 15 residues long. V lost 3 bases and J lost 3; bases outside the gene matches: 5. The chain's CDR3 is CASSMRQGNNQPQHF. CDR3 in DNA: TGTGCCAGTAGTATGCGACAGGGCAACAATCAGCCCCAGCATTTT.

This clonotype has at least ten counts. J is TRBJ1-5 and V is TRBV28, with a possible D match to TRBD1 (6 bases). Trimming took 5 bases from V and 6 from J, leaving 17 bases between them. This CDR3 is 15 amino acids long. The germline V gene encodes CDR1 MDHEN and CDR2 SYDVKM. The CDR3 here is CASSLDPGHGQPQHF. In DNA, the CDR3 is TGTGCCAGCAGTCTCGACCCGGGACACGGTCAGCCCCAGCATTTT.

The gene calls are TRBV4-3 and TRBJ2-2, with a tentative D call TRBD1 (5 bases). Trimming pared 1 base from V and 0 bases from J, leaving 6 bases between. This CDR3 contains 15 residues. Germline V gene lookup returns CDR1 LGHNA and CDR2 YSLEER. The CDR3 reads CASSQGTPNTGELFF. DNA for the CDR3: TGCGCCAGCAGCCAAGGGACACCGAACACCGGGGAGCTGTTTTTT.